These 2 T cell receptor beta chains were sequenced from one sample in a study of vaccination and CD4 T cells after COVID-19. These TCRs' antigens remain unknown. Documented treatment: approximately nine-day PBMC culture with coronavirus spike peptide pools or control peptides (ViraFEST assay). Scientists ran DNA taken from cultured CD4+ T cells through the Oncomine TCR Beta short-read assay for sequencing. TCRdb called the PCR reads again in MiXCR, with one record for every CDR3 protein. Of 17,000 or so distinct CDR3 sequences listed, 50% to 65% are singletons. The sequencing input was CD4+ T cells from blood, cultured in vitro. The receptors come from a human donor who had recovered from COVID-19.

This clonotype was seen more than once but under ten times. The chain links TRBV20-1 to TRBJ1-2; D gene uncertain. The length of the CDR3 is 14 residues. The ends were cut back, 7 bases at V and 7 bases at J, with 22 bases in the middle. Germline V gene data show CDR1 as DFQATT and CDR2 as SNEGSKA (reference sequence). The CDR3 sequence is CSVKAVHPTGGYTF. Here the CDR3 DNA reads TGCAGTGTTAAGGCGGTCCACCCAACCGGTGGCTACACCTTC.

The chain carries TRBV2 and TRBJ2-5, with 8 bases aligning to TRBD1. J lost 2 bases, V lost 6 bases, and 2 bases had no gene match. Per germline, CDR1 SNHLY and CDR2 FYNNEI. The CDR3 is 13 residues long. Here the CDR3 DNA reads TGTGCCAGCAGCGGGACAGGTCAAGAGACCCAGTACTTC. Protein product: CASSGTGQETQYF.